This T cell receptor (beta chain) was recorded in a study of OX40 agonist ivuxolimab in advanced cancers. Study as a whole: Earlier anti-PD-1, anti-PD-L1 or anti-CTLA-4 therapy was permitted; over 35% had received some.

TCRdb's copy holds only in-frame clones and misses some; the assay was immunoSEQ multiplex PCR. The repertoire consists of roughly 66,000 clones, with under 85% occurring once and the leading ten covering under 2.5%. Germline loops: CDR1 MGHRA, CDR2 YSYEKL. The CDR3 is 17 residues long. Germline trimming cut 9 bases from V and 3 bases from J; bases unmatched to any gene: 11. The material sequenced was CD4+ or CD8+ T cells sorted from blood, taken in a trial of the OX40 agonist ivuxolimab. The receptor was isolated from an adult with an advanced solid tumor such as melanoma, head and neck, liver or kidney cancer. This chain links TRBV4-1 with TRBJ2-6; 10 bases are a match to TRBD2. The CDR3 sequence is CARLFVSGRGGANVLTF. The DNA of the CDR3 is TGCGCCAGGTTGTTCGTCAGCGGGAGGGGTGGGGCCAACGTCCTGACTTTC.